This T cell receptor (beta chain) was recorded in a study of chronic HIV infection and antiretroviral therapy. This clonotype was recorded a few times. TCRdb redid the calling of the 5' RACE reads with MiXCR, one entry per CDR3 protein. Among about 38,000 distinct CDR3 sequences listed, 8.2% were seen once. V gave up 4 bases and J gave up 6 bases, with 10 bases separating them. This CDR3 has 13 residues. Germline V gives CDR1 ENHRY, CDR2 SYGVKD. The receptor was isolated from an adult who had HIV and had not received antiretroviral therapy, or was an uninfected healthy control (not recorded which). The material sequenced was peripheral blood. The rearrangement joins TRBV10-3 to TRBJ2-1; D uncertain. The CDR3 region is CAISVGSSNEQFF. The DNA of the CDR3 is TGTGCCATCAGTGTAGGCAGCTCCAATGAGCAGTTCTTC.